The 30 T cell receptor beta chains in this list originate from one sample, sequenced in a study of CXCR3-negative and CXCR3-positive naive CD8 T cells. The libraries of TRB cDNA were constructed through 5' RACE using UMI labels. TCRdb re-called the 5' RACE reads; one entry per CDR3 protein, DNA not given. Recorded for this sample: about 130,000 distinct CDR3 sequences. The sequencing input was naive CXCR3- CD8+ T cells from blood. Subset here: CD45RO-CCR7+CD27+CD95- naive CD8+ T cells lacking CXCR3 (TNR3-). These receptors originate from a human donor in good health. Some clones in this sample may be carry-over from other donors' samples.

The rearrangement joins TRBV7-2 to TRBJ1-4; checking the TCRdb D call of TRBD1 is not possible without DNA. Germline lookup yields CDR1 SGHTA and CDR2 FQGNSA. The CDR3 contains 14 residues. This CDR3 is CASSLTGVGEKLFF. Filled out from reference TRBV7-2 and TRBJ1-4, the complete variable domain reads GAGVSQSPSNKVTEKGKDVELRCDPISGHTALYWYRQSLGQGLEFLIYFQGNSAPDKSGLPSDRFSAERTGGSVSTLTIQRTQQEDSAVYLCASSLTGVGEKLFFGSGTQLSVL.

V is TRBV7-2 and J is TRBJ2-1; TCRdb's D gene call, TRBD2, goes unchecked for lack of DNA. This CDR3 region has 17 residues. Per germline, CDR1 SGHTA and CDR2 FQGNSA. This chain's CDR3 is CASSQSSGGNPYNEQFF. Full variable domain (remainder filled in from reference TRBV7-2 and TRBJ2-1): GAGVSQSPSNKVTEKGKDVELRCDPISGHTALYWYRQSLGQGLEFLIYFQGNSAPDKSGLPSDRFSAERTGGSVSTLTIQRTQQEDSAVYLCASSQSSGGNPYNEQFFGPGTRLTVL.

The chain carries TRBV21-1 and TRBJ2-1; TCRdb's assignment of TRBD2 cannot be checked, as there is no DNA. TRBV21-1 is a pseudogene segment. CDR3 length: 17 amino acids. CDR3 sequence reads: CASLYSKLAGGTYEQFF.

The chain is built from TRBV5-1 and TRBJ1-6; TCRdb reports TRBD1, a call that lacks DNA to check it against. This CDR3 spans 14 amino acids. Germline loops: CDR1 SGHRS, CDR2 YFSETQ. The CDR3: CASSSGTGDSPLHF.

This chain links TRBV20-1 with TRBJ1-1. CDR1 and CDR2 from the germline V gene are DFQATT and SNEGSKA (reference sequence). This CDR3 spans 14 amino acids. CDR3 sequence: CSAREREKNTEAFF.

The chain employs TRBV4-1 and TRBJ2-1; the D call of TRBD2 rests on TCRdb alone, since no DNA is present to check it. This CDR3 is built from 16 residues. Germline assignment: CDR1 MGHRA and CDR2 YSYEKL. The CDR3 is CASSDKLAGGDNEQFF.

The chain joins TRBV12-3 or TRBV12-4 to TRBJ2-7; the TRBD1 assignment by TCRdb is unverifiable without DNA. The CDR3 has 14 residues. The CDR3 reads CASAQSRGAYEQYF.

This CDR3 reads CASSIILAGRNEQFF. The chain joins TRBV19 to TRBJ2-1; the TCRdb D gene call, TRBD2, has no DNA to confirm it. CDR1 is LNHDA, CDR2 SQIVND, per germline (reference sequence). The CDR3 is 15 residues long. The whole variable domain, filled in from reference TRBV19 and TRBJ2-1, reads DGGITQSPKYLFRKEGQNVTLSCEQNLNHDAMYWYRQDPGQGLRLIYYSQIVNDFQKGDIAEGYSVSREKKESFPLTVTSAQKNPTAFYLCASSIILAGRNEQFFGPGTRLTVL.

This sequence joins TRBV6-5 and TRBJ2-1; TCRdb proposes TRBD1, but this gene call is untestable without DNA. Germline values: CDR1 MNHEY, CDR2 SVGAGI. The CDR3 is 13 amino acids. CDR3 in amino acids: CASSYRDRNEQFF.

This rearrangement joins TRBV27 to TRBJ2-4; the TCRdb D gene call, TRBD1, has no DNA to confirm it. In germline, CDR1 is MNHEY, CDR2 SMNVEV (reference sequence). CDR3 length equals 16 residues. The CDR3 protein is CASSPWADLAKNIQYF.

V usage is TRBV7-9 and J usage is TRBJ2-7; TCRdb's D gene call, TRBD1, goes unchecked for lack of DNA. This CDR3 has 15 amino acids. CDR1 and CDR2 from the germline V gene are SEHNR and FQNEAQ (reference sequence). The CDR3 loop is CASSSTGTGVYEQYF.

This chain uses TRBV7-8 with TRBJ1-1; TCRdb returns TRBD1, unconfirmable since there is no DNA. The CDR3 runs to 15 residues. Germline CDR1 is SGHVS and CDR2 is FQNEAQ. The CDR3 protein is CASSLSKGMNTEAFF.

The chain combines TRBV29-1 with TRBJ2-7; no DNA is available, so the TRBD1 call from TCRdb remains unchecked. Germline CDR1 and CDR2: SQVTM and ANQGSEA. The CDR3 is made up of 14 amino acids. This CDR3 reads CSVDAGQSSYEQYF.

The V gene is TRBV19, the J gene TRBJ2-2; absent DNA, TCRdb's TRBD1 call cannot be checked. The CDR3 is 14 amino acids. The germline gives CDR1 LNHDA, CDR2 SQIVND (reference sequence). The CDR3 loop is CASWDRWNTGELFF.

CDR3 in amino acids: CASSAKQGMNTEAFF. The chain combines TRBV5-1 with TRBJ1-1; TCRdb's D gene call, TRBD1, goes unchecked for lack of DNA. The CDR3 totals 15 residues. Germline values: CDR1 SGHRS, CDR2 YFSETQ.

CDR3 sequence: CASSLARRLNEKLFF. This chain joins TRBV7-6 and TRBJ1-4. This CDR3 has 15 residues. Germline V gene sequence: CDR1 SGHVS, CDR2 FNYEAQ.

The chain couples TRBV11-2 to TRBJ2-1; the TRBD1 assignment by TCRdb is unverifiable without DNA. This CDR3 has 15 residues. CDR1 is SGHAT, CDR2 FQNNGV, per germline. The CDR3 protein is CASSLWMTGRDEQFF.

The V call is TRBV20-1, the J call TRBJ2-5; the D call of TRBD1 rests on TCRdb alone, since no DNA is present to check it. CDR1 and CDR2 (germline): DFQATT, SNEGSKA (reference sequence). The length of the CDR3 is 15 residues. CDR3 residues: CSATSSGQGGETQYF.

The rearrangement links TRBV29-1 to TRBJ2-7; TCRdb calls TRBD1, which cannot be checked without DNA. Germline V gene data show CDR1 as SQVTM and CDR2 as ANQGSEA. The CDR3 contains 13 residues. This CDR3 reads CSVDSGQGNEQYF.

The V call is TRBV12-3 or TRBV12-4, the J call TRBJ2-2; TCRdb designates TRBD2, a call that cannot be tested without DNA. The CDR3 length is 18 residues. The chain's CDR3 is CASSFSTLAGEDTGELFF.

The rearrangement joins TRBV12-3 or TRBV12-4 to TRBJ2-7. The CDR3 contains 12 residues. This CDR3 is CASRQGSYEQYF.

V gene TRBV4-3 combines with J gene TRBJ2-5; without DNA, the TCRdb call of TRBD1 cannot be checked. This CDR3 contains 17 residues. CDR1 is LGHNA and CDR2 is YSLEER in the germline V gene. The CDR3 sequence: CASSSDFSGSRAETQYF.

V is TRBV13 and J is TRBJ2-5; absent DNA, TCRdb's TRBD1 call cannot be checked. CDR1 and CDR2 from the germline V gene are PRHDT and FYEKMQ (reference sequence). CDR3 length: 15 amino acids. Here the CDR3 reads CASSSRDRGGETQYF.

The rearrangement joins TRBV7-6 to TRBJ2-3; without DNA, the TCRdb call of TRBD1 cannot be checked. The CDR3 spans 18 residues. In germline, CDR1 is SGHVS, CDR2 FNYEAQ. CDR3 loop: CASSRPKFRDRALDTQYF. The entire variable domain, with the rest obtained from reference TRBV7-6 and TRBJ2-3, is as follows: GAGVSQSPRYKVTKRGQDVALRCDPISGHVSLYWYRQALGQGPEFLTYFNYEAQQDKSGLPNDRFSAERPEGSISTLTIQRTEQRDSAMYRCASSRPKFRDRALDTQYFGPGTRLTVL.

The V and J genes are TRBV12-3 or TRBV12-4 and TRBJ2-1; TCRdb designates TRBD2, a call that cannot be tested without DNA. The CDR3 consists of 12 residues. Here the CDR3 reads CASSQARDEQFF.

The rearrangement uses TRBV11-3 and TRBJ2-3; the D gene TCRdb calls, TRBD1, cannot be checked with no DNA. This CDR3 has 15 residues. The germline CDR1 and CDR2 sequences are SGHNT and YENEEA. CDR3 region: CASSARTGGTDTQYF.

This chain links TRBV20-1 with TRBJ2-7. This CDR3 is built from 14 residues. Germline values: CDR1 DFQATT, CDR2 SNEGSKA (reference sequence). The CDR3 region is CSALESGSSYEQYF.

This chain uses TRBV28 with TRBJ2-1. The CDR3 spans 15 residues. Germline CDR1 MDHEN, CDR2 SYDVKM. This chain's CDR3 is CASSSPSYISNEQFF.

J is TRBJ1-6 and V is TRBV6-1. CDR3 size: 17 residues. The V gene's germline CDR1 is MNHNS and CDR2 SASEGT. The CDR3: CASSEIDYSSYNSPLHF.

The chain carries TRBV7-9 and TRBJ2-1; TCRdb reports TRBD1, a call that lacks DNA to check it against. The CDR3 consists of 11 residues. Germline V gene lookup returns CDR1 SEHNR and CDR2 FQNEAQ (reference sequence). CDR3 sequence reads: CASSFQGEQFF.